The 18 T cell receptor beta chains presented below share a single source sample, sequenced in a study of blood T cell dynamics during melanoma immunotherapy. Sample time point: pre-treatment baseline. The protocol was immunoSEQ multiplex PCR, while the TCRdb copy is restricted to in-frame clones and leaves out a portion. The sample includes 10,000 or so clones, 85% to 90% of them seen just once. Sample: blood, taken from a patient treated with checkpoint blockade. The receptors were sampled from a human donor with melanoma.

J is TRBJ2-1 and V is TRBV11-2, with D hard to call. From germline, CDR1 is SGHAT and CDR2 FQNNGV. Trimming shortened V by 1 base and J by 0 bases, and 10 bases separated the two germline ends. This CDR3 comprises 16 residues. CDR3 sequence (DNA): TGTGCCAGCAGCTTAGGGACGTTGAGCTCCTACAATGAGCAGTTCTTC. Amino acid sequence: CASSLGTLSSYNEQFF.

The gene calls are TRBV10-3 and TRBJ2-2; 10 positions match TRBD2. This CDR3 spans 15 amino acids. Trimming at V came to 6 bases and at J to 5 bases, leaving 6 bases not matched to a gene. Germline lookup yields CDR1 ENHRY and CDR2 SYGVKD. Here the CDR3 reads CAISSASGRTGELFF. CDR3 nucleotides: TGTGCCATCAGCTCAGCTAGCGGGAGAACCGGGGAGCTGTTTTTT.

The rearrangement links TRBV4-1 to TRBJ2-7; 7 bases fit TRBD2. Germline loops: CDR1 MGHRA, CDR2 YSYEKL. V lost 5 bases and J lost 0; bases outside the gene matches: 7. CDR3 length: 15 residues. CDR3 sequence (DNA): TGCGCCAGCAGCTACGTCGGGGGGAGCTCCTACGAGCAGTACTTC. This encodes CASSYVGGSSYEQYF.

V usage is TRBV5-5 and J usage is TRBJ1-2; the D is unclear. V lost 0 bases and J lost 0, with 15 bases in between. The germline V gene has CDR1 SGHKS and CDR2 YYEKEE (reference sequence). This CDR3 spans 17 amino acids. The CDR3 region has the DNA TGTGCCAGCAGCTTGGGGGGTAGACGAAGCGCTAACTATGGCTACACCTTC. The encoded protein is CASSLGGRRSANYGYTF.

The chain is built from TRBV18 and TRBJ2-1; possible D gene TRBD2, 6 bases. CDR1 is KGHSH and CDR2 is LQKENI in the germline V gene. With 2 bases removed from V and 3 bases from J, the gap between germline ends came to 14 bases. There are 16 residues in the CDR3. This chain's CDR3 is CASSPGNGRVYNEQFF. CDR3 coding DNA: TGTGCCAGCTCACCAGGAAACGGGAGAGTCTACAATGAGCAGTTCTTC.

The chain joins TRBV7-9 to TRBJ1-1, with D unresolved. From germline, CDR1 is SEHNR and CDR2 FQNEAQ (reference sequence). The CDR3 has 11 residues. The V and J ends lost 2 bases and 6 bases respectively, with 4 bases between them. CDR3 loop: CASSLLPEAFF. In DNA form, the CDR3 reads TGTGCCAGCAGCTTACTTCCTGAAGCTTTCTTT.

Comment on this clone: A junction end diverges from the germline sequence, so it may reflect a read error. The chain has TRBV7-7 and TRBJ2-5, with D possibly matching TRBD2 (5 bases). CDR1 SSHAT and CDR2 FNYEAQ come from the germline V gene (reference sequence). The CDR3 totals 15 residues. The CDR3 sequence: CASSLGSGPGETQYF. The CDR3 bases are TGTGCTAGCAGCTTAGGAAGCGGTCCCGGCGAGACCCAGTACTTC.

The chain links TRBV27 to TRBJ1-1; D gene ambiguous. Per the germline V gene, CDR1 is MNHEY and CDR2 is SMNVEV (reference sequence). Trimming cost V 1 base and J 0 bases, with 18 bases left between them. The CDR3 totals 18 residues. The CDR3 nucleotides are TGTGCCAGCAGTTTATTCTCTCCCGCCCTGGTCCTGAACACTGAAGCTTTCTTT. As protein: CASSLFSPALVLNTEAFF.

The chain couples TRBV11-2 to TRBJ2-3; 9 bases agree with TRBD2. Germline CDR1 is SGHAT and CDR2 is FQNNGV. CDR3 length: 16 residues. V was pared by 2 bases and J by 4 bases, with 7 bases of the junction left unmatched. The CDR3 nucleotides read TGTGCCAGCAGCTTATGGGCTAGCGGGGAGGCAGATACGCAGTATTTT. Protein product: CASSLWASGEADTQYF.

This sequence joins TRBV19 and TRBJ2-1; 10 positions match TRBD2. V lost 4 bases to trimming and J lost 4 bases; unmatched junction nucleotides: 7. The CDR3 has 16 residues. Germline V gene data show CDR1 as LNHDA and CDR2 as SQIVND (reference sequence). The CDR3 here is CASSTSTSGIYNEQFF. The CDR3, as DNA: TGTGCCAGTAGTACCTCCACTAGCGGGATATACAATGAGCAGTTCTTC.

The chain has TRBV9 and TRBJ2-1; no clear D. Trimming left V 0 bases short and J 6 bases short, with 10 bases between. The CDR3 runs to 14 residues. Germline V gene sequence: CDR1 SGDLS, CDR2 YYNGEE. DNA for the CDR3: TGTGCCAGCAGCGTAGATTTGTTAGCCAATGAGCAGTTCTTC. Translated: CASSVDLLANEQFF.

The chain is built from TRBV19 and TRBJ1-2; a possible D gene is TRBD1 (6 bases). Germline V CDR1 and CDR2: LNHDA, SQIVND (reference sequence). With 7 bases removed from V and 4 bases from J, the gap between germline ends came to 13 bases. The CDR3 loop spans 13 amino acids. In DNA form, the CDR3 reads TGTGCCAGTACGAGGGGGGCCCCCTATGGCTACACCTTC. Translation gives CASTRGAPYGYTF.

DNA for the CDR3: TGTGCCAGCAGCCAAGATCAGGGACTTGTATACGAGCAGTACTTC. The encoded protein is CASSQDQGLVYEQYF. This chain connects TRBV4-2 to TRBJ2-7, with D maybe TRBD2 (6 bases). With 0 bases removed from V and 4 bases from J, the gap between germline ends came to 13 bases. The CDR3 spans 15 residues. Germline V gives CDR1 LGHNA, CDR2 YNFKEQ.

The chain employs TRBV25-1 and TRBJ2-3, with D tentatively TRBD1 (5 bases). V lost 1 base, J lost 2 bases, and 10 bases lay in between. This CDR3 is 15 amino acids long. Per the germline V gene, CDR1 is MGHDK and CDR2 is SYGVNS. The CDR3 spells CASSELGQPTDTQYF. The CDR3 DNA is TGTGCCAGCAGTGAATTAGGACAACCCACAGATACGCAGTATTTT.

This sequence joins TRBV5-1 and TRBJ1-1, with no clear D. Deletions cut 4 bases from V and 2 bases from J, with 9 bases between. The CDR3 totals 13 residues. The germline gives CDR1 SGHRS, CDR2 YFSETQ. The CDR3 region is CASSVDLNTEAFF. For the CDR3, the DNA is TGCGCCAGCAGCGTTGACCTAAACACTGAAGCTTTCTTT.

J is TRBJ2-3 and V is TRBV5-4; maybe TRBD2 (6 bases). The V gene lost 2 bases and the J gene lost 5 bases, with 12 bases spanning the gap. This CDR3 comprises 14 residues. From germline, CDR1 is SGHNT and CDR2 YYREEE (reference sequence). The CDR3 bases are TGTGCCAGCAGCTTTGCAGGGACTGGAGATACGCAGTATTTT. Translation: CASSFAGTGDTQYF. Looking up the rest from reference TRBV5-4 and TRBJ2-3 gives the full variable domain: ETGVTQSPTHLIKTRGQQVTLRCSSQSGHNTVSWYQQALGQGPQFIFQYYREEENGRGNFPPRFSGLQFPNYSSELNVNALELDDSALYLCASSFAGTGDTQYFGPGTRLTVL.

The V and J genes are TRBV7-9 and TRBJ2-5; TRBD1 might be the D (6 bases). Looked up from germline, CDR1 is SEHNR and CDR2 is FQNEAQ (reference sequence). The CDR3 totals 13 residues. Trimming shortened V by 5 bases and J by 3 bases, and 10 bases separated the two germline ends. The CDR3 spells CASSRGQKETQYF. CDR3 DNA: TGTGCCAGCAGCCGTGGACAGAAAGAGACCCAGTACTTC.

This chain connects TRBV19 to TRBJ1-5; 9 nucleotides agree with TRBD1. The CDR3 extends over 15 amino acids. V gave up 4 bases and J gave up 3 bases; unmatched junction bases: 4. Germline-derived CDR1 and CDR2 are LNHDA and SQIVND (reference sequence). Written as DNA, the CDR3 is TGTGCCAGTAGTAGTGACAGGGGGAACAATCAGCCCCAGCATTTT. The encoded protein is CASSSDRGNNQPQHF.